This TCR beta chain was profiled in a study of T cell responses to AZD1222 COVID-19 vaccine. With respect to this clone: The antigen is unknown.

CDR3 length equals 15 residues. Germline loops: CDR1 MNHEY, CDR2 SMNVEV (reference sequence). The germline V and J ends were trimmed by 4 bases and 4 bases, with 16 bases remaining between them. Study findings and constraints: Targeting of unmutated variant regions was reportedly seen in nearly half of spike-specific TCRs.

Repertoires were generated with immunoSEQ multiplex PCR, while TCRdb's copy carries only in-frame clones and drops some. The sample includes some 130,000 clones, roughly 91% of them seen just once. The sequencing here drew on peripheral blood, taken on day 0 of AZD1222 vaccination. The rearrangement joins TRBV27 to TRBJ1-1; D is unclear. This receptor was identified in an adult in good health. In DNA, the CDR3 is TGTGCCAGCAGTTACCTCCTCCCTGCAGGCACTGAAGCTTTCTTT. This gives the protein CASSYLLPAGTEAFF.